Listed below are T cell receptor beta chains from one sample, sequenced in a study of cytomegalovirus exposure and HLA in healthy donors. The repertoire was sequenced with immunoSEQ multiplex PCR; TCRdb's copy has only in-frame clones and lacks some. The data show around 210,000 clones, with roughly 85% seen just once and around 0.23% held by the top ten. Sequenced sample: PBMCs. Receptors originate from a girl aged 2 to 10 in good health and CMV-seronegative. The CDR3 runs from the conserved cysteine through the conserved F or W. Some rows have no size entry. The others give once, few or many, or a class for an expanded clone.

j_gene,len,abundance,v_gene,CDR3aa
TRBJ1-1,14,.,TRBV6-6,CASSPSRMNTEAFF
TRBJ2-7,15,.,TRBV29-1,CSAGTGTGKAYEQYF
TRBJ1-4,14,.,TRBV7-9,CASSLDSTNEKLFF
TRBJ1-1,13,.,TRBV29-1,CSVVRTGNTEAFF
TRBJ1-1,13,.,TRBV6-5,CASSDRPNTEAFF
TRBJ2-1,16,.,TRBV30,CAWIPQVLAGKNEQFF
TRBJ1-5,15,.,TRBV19,CASSNYGTANQPQHF
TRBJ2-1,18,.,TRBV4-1,CASSQDYRAGGPYNEQFF
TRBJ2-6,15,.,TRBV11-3,CASSSGQAGANVLTF
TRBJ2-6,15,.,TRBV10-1,CASSEGGTGANVLTF
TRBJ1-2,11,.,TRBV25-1,CASMRGLRYTF
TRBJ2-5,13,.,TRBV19,CASSPQGGETQYF
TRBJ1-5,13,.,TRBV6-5,CASSFTGGQPQHF
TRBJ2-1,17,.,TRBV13,CASSLGLGGVGYNEQFF
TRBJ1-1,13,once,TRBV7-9,CSSSLALSTEAFF
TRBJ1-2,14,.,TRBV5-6,CASSLVKGRGGYTF
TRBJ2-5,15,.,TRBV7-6,CASRTQGMGHETQYF
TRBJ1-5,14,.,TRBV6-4,CASSQQGTNQPQHF
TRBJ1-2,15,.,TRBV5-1,CASSPDRATNYGYTF
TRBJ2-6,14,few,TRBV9,CASSGTSGANVLTF
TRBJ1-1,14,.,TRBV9,CASSSRGGDTEAFF
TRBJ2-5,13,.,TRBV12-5,CAGQVRLRETQYF
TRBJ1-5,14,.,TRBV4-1,CASSQDQGLQPQHF
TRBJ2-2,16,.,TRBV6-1,CAGSAWTSGVAGELFF
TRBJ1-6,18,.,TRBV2,CASSSRGTGHLGHSPLHF
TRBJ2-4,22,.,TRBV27,CASSLWPPSETSGGAEQNIQYF
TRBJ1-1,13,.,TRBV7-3,CASSLTGGNEAFF
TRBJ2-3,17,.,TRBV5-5,CASSSYRTGFRTDTQYF
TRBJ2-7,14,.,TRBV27,CASSSVLSSYEQYF
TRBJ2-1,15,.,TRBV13,CASSSGLARYNEQFF
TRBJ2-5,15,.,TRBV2,CASWRAAGTQETQYF
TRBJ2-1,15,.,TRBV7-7,CASSRRGGDYNEQFF
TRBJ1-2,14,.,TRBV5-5,CASSLGGGAVGYTF
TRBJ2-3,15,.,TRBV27,CASSLVQGWPDTQYF
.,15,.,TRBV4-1,CASSQVLQDYYEQYF
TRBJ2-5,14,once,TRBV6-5,CASSLSGGVETQYF
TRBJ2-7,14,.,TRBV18,CASSVYRGLYEQYF
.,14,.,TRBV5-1,CASSFIRGGYEQYF
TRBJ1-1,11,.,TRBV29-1,CSVGQGSEAFF
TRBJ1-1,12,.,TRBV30,CALDRGDTEAFF
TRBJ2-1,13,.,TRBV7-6,CASSFQRENEQFF